This entry lists 15 T cell receptor beta chains sequenced from one sample in a study of CD8+CD57+ T cells in acquired aplastic anemia listed by TCRdb under 2018. Sequenced on an Illumina HiSeq 2000. Genomic DNA served as template for TCR beta VDJ combination and CDR3 sequence profiling. Starting from the raw public reads, TCRdb applied fastp trimming at Q25, assembled clones with MiXCR and retained in-frame beta chains. Duplicate CDR3 protein sequences are folded into a single record with the most common DNA and genes. The sample table lists some 64,000 distinct CDR3 sequences, roughly 54% of them with a count of one. Together, the top ten hold under 3% of the sample. Sequencing was performed on sorted CD4+, CD8+, or CD8+CD57+ T cells (not recorded which) from PBMCs. The receptors shown here come from a human donor in good health, serving as a control.

This chain uses TRBV12-3 or TRBV12-4 with TRBJ2-1, with a tentative D call TRBD2 (6 bases). The CDR3 has 16 amino acids. Trimming cost V 2 bases and J 0 bases, with 11 bases left between them. The CDR3 DNA reads as TGTGCCAGCAGTTTAAATTACGGGAGCTCCTACAATGAGCAGTTCTTC. Translating gives CASSLNYGSSYNEQFF.

This sequence joins TRBV10-3 and TRBJ2-7, with D possibly being TRBD1 or TRBD2 (5 bases each). This CDR3 comprises 15 residues. Per the germline V gene, CDR1 is ENHRY and CDR2 is SYGVKD. V lost 8 bases to trimming and J lost 0 bases, with 17 bases between them. The CDR3 DNA reads as TGTGCCATCGCTCCGGGGCGGACCCGCTCCTACGAGCAGTACTTC. Translating gives CAIAPGRTRSYEQYF.

The V and J genes are TRBV19 and TRBJ2-5; D is ambiguous. Deletions cut 3 bases from V and 4 bases from J, with 9 bases between. This CDR3 has 13 residues. The germline V gene has CDR1 LNHDA and CDR2 SQIVND (reference sequence). For the CDR3, the DNA is TGTGCCAGTAGTATTATCCCCTCAGAGACCCAGTACTTC. This translates into CASSIIPSETQYF.

This clonotype was picked up many times. V gene TRBV11-3 combines with J gene TRBJ1-2; possibly TRBD1 for D (5 bases). Germline CDR1 SGHNT, CDR2 YENEEA. CDR3 size: 17 residues. V lost 1 base and J 3 bases, leaving 18 bases between the germline ends. CDR3 region: CASSLGGAQGADYGYTF. DNA for the CDR3: TGTGCCAGCAGCTTAGGAGGGGCGCAGGGCGCGGACTATGGCTACACCTTC.

This clonotype was observed a single time. J is TRBJ2-5 and V is TRBV29-1, with 7 nucleotides matching TRBD2. There are 17 residues in the CDR3. From germline, CDR1 is SQVTM and CDR2 ANQGSEA. V trimming: 5 bases; J trimming: 1 base; junction bases outside the gene matches: 16. The CDR3 is CSVKASGTRQLQETQYF. Here the CDR3 DNA reads TGCAGCGTTAAGGCCAGCGGGACTCGCCAGCTCCAAGAGACCCAGTACTTC. The whole variable domain, remainder taken from reference TRBV29-1 and TRBJ2-5, is SAVISQKPSRDICQRGTSLTIQCQVDSQVTMMFWYRQQPGQSLTLIATANQGSEATYESGFVIDKFPISRPNLTFSTLTVSNMSPEDSSIYLCSVKASGTRQLQETQYFGPGTRLLVL.

The rearrangement links TRBV7-9 to TRBJ1-1; 8 nucleotides align to TRBD1. Unmatched junction bases numbered 13, after V lost 1 base and J lost 3 bases. Looked up from germline, CDR1 is SEHNR and CDR2 is FQNEAQ (reference sequence). This CDR3 region has 18 residues. In nucleotides, the CDR3 is TGTGCCAGCAGCTTAGAGACAGGGGCACCTCTCGGGGACACTGAAGCTTTCTTT. It translates to CASSLETGAPLGDTEAFF.

The J gene is TRBJ2-3, the V gene TRBV5-5; a weak D match, TRBD1 (6 bases). The CDR3 totals 13 residues. The germline V gene encodes CDR1 SGHKS and CDR2 YYEKEE (reference sequence). Deletions cut 4 bases from V and 5 bases from J, with 11 bases between. The chain's CDR3 is CASSRTDVDTQYF. The CDR3, as DNA: TGTGCCAGCAGCAGGACAGATGTAGATACGCAGTATTTT.

This clonotype was detected many times. The rearrangement uses TRBV30 and TRBJ1-6, with D possibly being TRBD1 (6 bases). Trimming pared 5 bases from V and 8 bases from J, leaving 13 bases between. CDR3 length: 13 amino acids. Germline-derived CDR1 and CDR2 are GTSNPN and SVGIG (reference sequence). Here the CDR3 DNA reads TGTGCCTGGGTGGACAGAGGGGATTCACCCCTCCACTTT. It specifies CAWVDRGDSPLHF.

V is TRBV6-1 and J is TRBJ1-6; tentative D call: TRBD1 (5 bases). The CDR3 runs 15 residues. Per the germline V gene, CDR1 is MNHNS and CDR2 is SASEGT. V was pared by 3 bases and J by 4 bases, with 10 bases between. CDR3 amino acids: CASSDKTDYNSPLHF. The CDR3 region has the DNA TGTGCCAGCAGTGATAAGACAGATTATAATTCACCCCTCCACTTT.

The chain has TRBV4-3 and TRBJ1-2; D remains ambiguous. This CDR3 is built from 14 residues. The germline V gene encodes CDR1 LGHNA and CDR2 YSLEER. Between the trimmed V and J ends, which lost 0 bases and 4 bases, there was a span of 9 bases. This chain's CDR3 is CASSQDPVGYGYTF. DNA of the CDR3: TGCGCCAGCAGCCAAGACCCAGTCGGCTATGGCTACACCTTC.

V and J are TRBV10-3 and TRBJ2-2; D is unclear. The V end was cut by 4 bases, the J end by 9 bases, with 9 bases between. Germline CDR1 ENHRY, CDR2 SYGVKD. The CDR3 covers 12 residues. The CDR3: CAISAAARELFF. Here the CDR3 DNA reads TGTGCCATCAGTGCAGCCGCGCGGGAGCTGTTTTTT.

The chain links TRBV19 to TRBJ1-2; no firm D call. The CDR3 length is 13 residues. V was pared by 2 bases and J by 6 bases, with 10 bases between. Germline V gene lookup returns CDR1 LNHDA and CDR2 SQIVND (reference sequence). The chain's CDR3 is CASSISFSDGYTF. CDR3 sequence (DNA): TGTGCCAGTAGTATATCGTTTTCGGATGGCTACACCTTC.

In its sample, this clonotype is medium-sized. The rearrangement links TRBV7-3 to TRBJ2-1; D possibly corresponds to TRBD1 (6 bases). This CDR3 comprises 13 residues. Germline V gene data show CDR1 as SGHTA and CDR2 as FQGTGA. V was trimmed by 1 base and J by 6 bases, leaving 7 bases between them. The CDR3 region is CASSLRTANEQFF. CDR3 nucleotides: TGTGCCAGCAGCTTAAGGACAGCCAATGAGCAGTTCTTC.

On this clonotype: Likely a read error: the CDR3 ends without its conserved phenylalanine or tryptophan. The gene calls are TRBV7-8 and TRBJ1-1; a weak D match, TRBD1 (5 bases). Germline-derived CDR1 and CDR2 are SGHVS and FQNEAQ. The CDR3 extends over 12 amino acids. Trimming removed 1 base from V and 7 bases from J, with 7 bases in between. CDR3 protein: CASSLGQLEAFL. CDR3 in DNA: TGTGCCAGCAGCTTAGGACAGCTTGAAGCTTTCCTT.

In its sample, this clonotype was seen many times. V and J are TRBV9 and TRBJ1-2; D gene uncertain. Germline CDR1 reads SGDLS; CDR2 reads YYNGEE. The CDR3 has 15 amino acids. The V gene lost 0 bases and the J gene lost 7 bases, with 16 bases spanning the gap. DNA of the CDR3: TGTGCCAGCAGCGTAGCCCAAAATCGGAACCTTGGCTACACCTTC. Protein sequence: CASSVAQNRNLGYTF.